Reported below is one T cell receptor beta chain. This entry belongs to a study of blood T cell repertoires in COVID-19. Study summary: Collection of acute and convalescent COVID-19 samples took place in the United States, Italy and Spain. PBMCs, B-cell-depleted T cells, or T cells were the source of the cDNA or gDNA that made up the material.

TCRdb's copy holds only in-frame clones and misses some; the assay was immunoSEQ multiplex PCR. The sample lists about 120,000 clones; around 80% were seen once. The CDR3 totals 13 residues. Unmatched junction bases numbered 5, after V lost 6 bases and J lost 5 bases. In germline, CDR1 is MNHEY, CDR2 SMNVEV (reference sequence). The clonotype was recovered from a woman older than 75 with acute or convalescent COVID-19. V and J are TRBV27 and TRBJ1-2, with TRBD1 matching over 8 bases. Material for sequencing was peripheral blood. This chain's CDR3 is CASSLTGGYGYTF. The DNA for the CDR3 is TGTGCCAGCAGCCTTACAGGGGGATATGGCTACACCTTC.